One and the same sample provided the 3 T cell receptor beta chains below, sequenced in a study of control samples from healthy donors and cancer patients. Sequencing used immunoSEQ multiplex PCR; TCRdb keeps in-frame clones, though not all of them. The table shows 120,000 or so clones, with about 93% occurring only once. Sequences were obtained from blood. The receptors shown here come from a man in his late teens or twenties in good health.

The J gene is TRBJ2-7, the V gene TRBV5-5; no firm D call. Trimming removed 2 bases from V and 2 bases from J, with 14 bases in between. This CDR3 spans 15 amino acids. Germline CDR1 is SGHKS and CDR2 is YYEKEE (reference sequence). The CDR3: CASSFPENGAYEQYV. In DNA, the CDR3 is TGTGCCAGCAGCTTTCCCGAAAACGGCGCCTACGAGCAGTACGTC.

The gene calls are TRBV10-3 and TRBJ1-4; a weak D match, TRBD1 (6 bases). There are 15 residues in the CDR3. V was trimmed by 6 bases and J by 4 bases, leaving 15 bases between them. The germline CDR1 and CDR2 sequences are ENHRY and SYGVKD. The CDR3: CAISDGPGVNEKLFF. CDR3 in DNA: TGTGCCATCAGCGACGGTCCAGGGGTTAATGAAAAACTGTTTTTT.

This clone was detected once. The CDR3 spells CASSQEPQGSDTQYF. The DNA of the CDR3 is TGTGCCAGCAGCCAAGAACCGCAGGGATCAGATACGCAGTATTTT. J is TRBJ2-3 and V is TRBV3-1 (or the pseudogene TRBV3-2); D is possibly TRBD1 (5 bases). V was pared by 0 bases and J by 4 bases, with 11 bases between. Germline V gene sequence: CDR1 LGHDT, CDR2 YNNKEL (reference sequence). This CDR3 contains 15 residues.